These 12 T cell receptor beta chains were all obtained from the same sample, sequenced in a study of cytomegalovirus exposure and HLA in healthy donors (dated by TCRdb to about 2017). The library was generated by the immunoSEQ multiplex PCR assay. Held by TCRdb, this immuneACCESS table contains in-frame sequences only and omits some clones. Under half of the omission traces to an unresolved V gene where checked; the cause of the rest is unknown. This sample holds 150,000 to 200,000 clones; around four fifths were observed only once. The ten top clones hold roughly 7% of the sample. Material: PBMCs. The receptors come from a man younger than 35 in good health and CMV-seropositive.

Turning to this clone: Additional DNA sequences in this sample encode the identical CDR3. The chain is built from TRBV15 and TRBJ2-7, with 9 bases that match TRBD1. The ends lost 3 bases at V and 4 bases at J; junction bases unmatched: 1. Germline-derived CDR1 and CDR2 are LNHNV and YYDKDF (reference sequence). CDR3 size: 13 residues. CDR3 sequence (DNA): TGTGCCACCAGCAGGGACAGGGGTTACGAGCAGTACTTC. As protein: CATSRDRGYEQYF.

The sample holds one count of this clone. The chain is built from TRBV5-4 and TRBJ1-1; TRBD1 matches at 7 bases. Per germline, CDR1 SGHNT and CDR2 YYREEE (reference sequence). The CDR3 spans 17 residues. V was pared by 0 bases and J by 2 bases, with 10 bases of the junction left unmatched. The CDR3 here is CASSLGDSTGLNTEAFF. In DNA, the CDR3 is TGTGCCAGCAGCTTGGGGGACTCGACAGGGTTAAACACTGAAGCTTTCTTT.

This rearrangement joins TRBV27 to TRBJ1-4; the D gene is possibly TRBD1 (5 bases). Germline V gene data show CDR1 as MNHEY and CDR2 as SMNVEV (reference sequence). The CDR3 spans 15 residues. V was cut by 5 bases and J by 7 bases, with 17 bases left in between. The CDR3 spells CASSRAGGRSEKLFF. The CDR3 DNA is TGTGCCAGCAGTCGCGCGGGGGGACGTAGTGAAAAACTGTTTTTT.

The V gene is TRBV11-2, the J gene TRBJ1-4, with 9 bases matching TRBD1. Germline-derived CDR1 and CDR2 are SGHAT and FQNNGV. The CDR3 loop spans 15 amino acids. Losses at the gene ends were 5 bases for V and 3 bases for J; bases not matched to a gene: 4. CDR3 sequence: CASSRDRVPNEKLFF. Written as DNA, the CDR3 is TGTGCCAGCAGCCGGGACAGGGTTCCTAATGAAAAACTGTTTTTT.

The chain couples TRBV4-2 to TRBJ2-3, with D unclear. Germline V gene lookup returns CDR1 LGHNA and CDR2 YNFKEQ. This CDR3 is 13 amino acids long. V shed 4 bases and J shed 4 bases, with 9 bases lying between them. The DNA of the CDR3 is TGTGCCAGCAGCCTCTTAGCCGCAGATACGCAGTATTTT. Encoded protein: CASSLLAADTQYF.

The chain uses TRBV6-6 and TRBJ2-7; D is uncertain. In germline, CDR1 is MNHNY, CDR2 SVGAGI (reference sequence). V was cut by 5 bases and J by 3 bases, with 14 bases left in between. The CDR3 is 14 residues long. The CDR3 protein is CASSTLSVIYEQYF. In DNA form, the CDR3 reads TGTGCCAGCAGTACCTTGAGCGTCATCTACGAGCAGTACTTC.

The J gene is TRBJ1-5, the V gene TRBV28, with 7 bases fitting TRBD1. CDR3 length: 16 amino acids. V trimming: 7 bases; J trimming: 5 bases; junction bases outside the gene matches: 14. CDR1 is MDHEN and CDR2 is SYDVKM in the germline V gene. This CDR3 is CASKAGGLGWYQPQHF. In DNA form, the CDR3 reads TGTGCCAGCAAGGCAGGGGGTCTGGGGTGGTATCAGCCCCAGCATTTT.

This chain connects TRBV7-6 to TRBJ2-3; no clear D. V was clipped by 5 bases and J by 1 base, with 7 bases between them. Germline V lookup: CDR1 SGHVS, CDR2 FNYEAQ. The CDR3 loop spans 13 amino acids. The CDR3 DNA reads TGTGCCAGCAGCCGGTTGGGCACAGATACGCAGTATTTT. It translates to CASSRLGTDTQYF.

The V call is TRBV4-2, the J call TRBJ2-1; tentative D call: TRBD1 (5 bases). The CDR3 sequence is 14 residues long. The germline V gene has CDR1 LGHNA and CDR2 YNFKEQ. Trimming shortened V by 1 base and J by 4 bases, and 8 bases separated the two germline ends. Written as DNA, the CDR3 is TGTGCCAGCAGCCAAGGGGGCGAATACAATGAGCAGTTCTTC. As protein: CASSQGGEYNEQFF.

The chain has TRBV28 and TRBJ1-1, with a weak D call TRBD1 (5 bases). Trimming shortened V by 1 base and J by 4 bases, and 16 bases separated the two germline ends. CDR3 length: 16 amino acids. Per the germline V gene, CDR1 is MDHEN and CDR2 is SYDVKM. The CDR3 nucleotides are TGTGCCAGCAGTTTATTGGAACTGCCGGGGGGCACTGAAGCTTTCTTT. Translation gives CASSLLELPGGTEAFF.

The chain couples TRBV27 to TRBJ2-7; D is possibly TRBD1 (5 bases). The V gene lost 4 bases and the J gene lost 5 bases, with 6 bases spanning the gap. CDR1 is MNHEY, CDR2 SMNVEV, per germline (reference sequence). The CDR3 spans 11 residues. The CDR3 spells CASSSGNEQYF. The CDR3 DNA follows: TGTGCCAGCAGTTCAGGGAACGAGCAGTACTTC.

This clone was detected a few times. The CDR3 DNA sequence: TGTGCCAGCAGCTCAGGAACCTATGGCTACACCTTC. Protein sequence: CASSSGTYGYTF. This sequence joins TRBV9 and TRBJ1-2; D unclear. Germline V lookup: CDR1 SGDLS, CDR2 YYNGEE. The CDR3 extends over 12 amino acids. V was trimmed by 4 bases and J by 4 bases, leaving 8 bases between them.